This TCR beta chain was sequenced in a study of blood T cell repertoires in COVID-19. Study in general: Spain, Italy and the United States supplied samples that represented acute and convalescent COVID-19. PBMCs, B-cell-depleted T cells, or T cells provided the cDNA or gDNA that made up the material.

The V segment lost 5 bases and the J segment 5 bases; nucleotides outside the gene matches: 9. This CDR3 is 16 amino acids long. CDR1 and CDR2 (germline): LNHDA, SQIVND (reference sequence). As handled by the study authors: Amplification with reference gene primers provided the estimates of nucleated cell counts. The repertoire was sequenced with immunoSEQ multiplex PCR; TCRdb's copy has only in-frame clones and lacks some. V, J and clone size are taken as reported in that table, and D and trimming were inferred from the DNA itself. The sample contains approximately 100,000 clones, approximately 89% of which appear only once.

Sequencing was carried out using peripheral blood. The chain is built from TRBV19 and TRBJ2-2, with TRBD1 identical over 9 bases. The receptor was isolated from a woman older than 75 in a cohort sampled during active COVID-19. The chain's CDR3 is CASSLGQGLMTGELFF. CDR3 DNA: TGTGCCAGTAGTCTGGGACAGGGATTGATGACCGGGGAGCTGTTTTTT.